This T cell receptor (beta chain) was obtained from a study of blood T cell repertoires in COVID-19. Study at large: PBMCs, B-cell-depleted T cells, or T cells were the source of the cDNA or gDNA that made up the material.

Per the original data handling: Reference gene primer amplification yielded estimated nucleated cell counts. The repertoire was sequenced with immunoSEQ multiplex PCR; TCRdb's copy has only in-frame clones and lacks some. V, J and clone size reflect that table, while D and trimming were determined from the DNA. This table holds about 110,000 clones, 88% found once. Germline V gene data show CDR1 as SGHVS and CDR2 as FNYEAQ. The CDR3 totals 16 residues. V trimming: 1 base; J trimming: 7 bases; junction bases outside the gene matches: 11. The rearrangement joins TRBV7-6 to TRBJ2-5, with 8 bases identical to TRBD1. The material sequenced was peripheral blood. The origin of this receptor is a human donor in a cohort sampled during active COVID-19. The CDR3 DNA follows: TGTGCCAGCAGCTTAGGGGTCCAGGGGGCCAGGGGGACCCAGTACTTC. This codes for CASSLGVQGARGTQYF.